Here is one TCR beta chain with its context. Antigen: not known. Clones were sequenced by immunoSEQ multiplex PCR, and TCRdb holds only the in-frame ones, with some missing. The table records around 23,000 clones, 70% to 80% of them present only once. V was trimmed by 6 bases and J by 0 bases, leaving 15 bases between them. The CDR3 is 15 amino acids. Germline CDR1 is MNHEY and CDR2 is SVGAGI. This entry is derived from a study of vaccination effects on CD4 cells after COVID-19. Study-wide results and caveats: There were few convalescent patients in the study and no early post-infection timepoints. After vaccination, at late timepoints, clones induced by infection and by vaccine contracted markedly.

Before sequencing took place, the ViraFEST assay used viral peptide pools to expand antigen-specific CD4+ T cells. CD4+ T cells were isolated after about nine days of culture. Their SARS-CoV-2 infection, verified by PCR, occurred between March and December 2020. The gene calls are TRBV6-5 and TRBJ2-7; TRBD2 is a possible D gene (6 bases). The clonotype comes from a human donor who had a prior SARS-CoV-2 infection. The sequencing here drew on CD4+ T cells from PBMCs cultured with a peptide pool, taken before COVID-19 vaccination. The DNA of the CDR3 is TGTGCCAGCAGATTACTAGCCCTCAGCTCCTACGAGCAGTACTTC. It specifies CASRLLALSSYEQYF.